This TCR beta chain was obtained from a study of control samples from healthy donors and cancer patients. The method was immunoSEQ multiplex PCR; TCRdb's version includes in-frame clones alone and lacks a portion of them. The sample has about 410,000 clones, around 90% seen once. Trimming pared 5 bases from V and 0 bases from J, leaving 8 bases between. This CDR3 contains 14 residues. Germline V gene sequence: CDR1 LGHDT, CDR2 YNNKEL (reference sequence). The chain is built from TRBV3-1 (or the pseudogene TRBV3-2) and TRBJ1-3; D call uncertain. This TCR came from a man in his forties with head and neck cancer. Sequencing was performed on PBMCs. The DNA of the CDR3 is TGTGCCAGCAGCGAAACAGTCTCTGGAAACACCATATATTTT. This translates into CASSETVSGNTIYF.